One TCR beta chain is described in this entry. Measured with immunoSEQ multiplex PCR; TCRdb has only the in-frame clones, and not every one. The sample consists of 90,000 to 110,000 clones, approximately 87% of them appearing once. The data derive from a study of blood T cell repertoires in COVID-19. Study-level background: COVID-19 samples, acute and convalescent, were from the United States, Italy and Spain.

The CDR3 is 15 residues long. Per germline, CDR1 MDHEN and CDR2 SYDVKM. V was pared by 2 bases and J by 7 bases, with 14 bases between. The receptor was isolated from a woman in her fifties or sixties with acute or convalescent COVID-19. The rearrangement uses TRBV28 and TRBJ1-4; D gene unclear. The sequenced sample was peripheral blood. The CDR3 DNA follows: TGTGCCAGCAGTTTACGAGGACTCCGAAGTGAAAAACTGTTTTTT. Residues: CASSLRGLRSEKLFF. Together with reference TRBV28 and TRBJ1-4, the CDR3 gives the full variable domain: DVKVTQSSRYLVKRTGEKVFLECVQDMDHENMFWYRQDPGLGLRLIYFSYDVKMKEKGDIPEGYSVSREKKERFSLILESASTNQTSMYLCASSLRGLRSEKLFFGSGTQLSVL.